Following are 14 T cell receptor beta chains from one sample sequenced in a study of human T cells and chemical hapten exposure. Time point given: pre-sensitization, week 0. Treatment in this sample: therapeutic diphenylcyclopropenone sensitization with weekly scalp DPC. TCRdb reprocessed the RACE reads via MiXCR and lists one record per CDR3 protein. The sample records around 200,000 distinct CDR3 sequences, around 30% being singletons. The sample in question was whole blood, obtained in connection with sensitization to the hapten diphenylcyclopropenone (DPC). The source of these receptors is a woman in her 30s with alopecia areata. Some clones in this sample may be carry-over from other donors' samples.

This clonotype was seen more than once but under ten times. The rearrangement joins TRBV12-3 or TRBV12-4 to TRBJ1-6, with D perhaps TRBD1 (5 bases). Trimming left V 5 bases short and J 5 bases short, with 10 bases between. This CDR3 region has 14 residues. Here the CDR3 reads CASSPGNHNSPLHF. The CDR3, as DNA: TGTGCCAGCAGTCCAGGGAACCATAATTCACCCCTCCACTTT.

The V and J genes are TRBV10-3 and TRBJ1-1; 7 bases agree with TRBD1. CDR3 length equals 15 residues. Unmatched junction bases numbered 9, after V lost 5 bases and J lost 3 bases. Germline-derived CDR1 and CDR2 are ENHRY and SYGVKD. CDR3 sequence: CAISPPGGLHTEAFF. The CDR3 DNA reads as TGTGCCATCAGTCCCCCAGGGGGGCTCCACACTGAAGCTTTCTTT.

This clonotype has more than one count but fewer than ten. This chain links TRBV2 with TRBJ2-2, with D perhaps matching TRBD1 (6 bases). The CDR3 is 15 residues long. CDR1 is SNHLY, CDR2 FYNNEI, per germline. V lost 0 bases and J 2 bases, leaving 7 bases between the germline ends. The CDR3 sequence is CASSEAQGNTGELFF. For the CDR3, the DNA is TGTGCCAGCAGTGAAGCACAGGGAAACACCGGGGAGCTGTTTTTT.

There are a few counts of this clonotype. The J gene is TRBJ1-1, the V gene TRBV7-9; 7 bases map to TRBD1. With 5 bases clipped from V and 6 bases from J, the junction kept 6 bases outside the gene matches. Germline CDR1 is SEHNR and CDR2 is FQNEAQ (reference sequence). There are 13 residues in the CDR3. DNA of the CDR3: TGTGCCAGCAGCGCAAACAGGGGCGCTGAAGCTTTCTTT. Translating it yields CASSANRGAEAFF. The variable domain in full, completed from reference TRBV7-9 and TRBJ1-1, reads DTGVSQNPRHKITKRGQNVTFRCDPISEHNRLYWYRQTLGQGPEFLTYFQNEAQLEKSRLLSDRFSAERPKGSFSTLEIQRTEQGDSAMYLCASSANRGAEAFFGQGTRLTVV.

This clonotype appeared a few times. The chain carries TRBV2 and TRBJ2-1, with 7 positions matching TRBD1. The CDR3 is 15 residues long. V lost 2 bases to trimming and J lost 2 bases; unmatched junction nucleotides: 3. CDR1 SNHLY and CDR2 FYNNEI come from the germline V gene. CDR3 amino acids: CASSEIQGPYNEQFF. The CDR3 bases are TGTGCCAGCAGTGAAATACAGGGGCCCTACAATGAGCAGTTCTTC.

The chain is built from TRBV2 and TRBJ1-6; D gene ambiguous. Germline V gene lookup returns CDR1 SNHLY and CDR2 FYNNEI. The CDR3 sequence is 16 residues long. The V end lost 2 bases, the J end lost 8 bases, and 16 bases lay between the germline ends. The CDR3 coding sequence is TGTGCCAGCAGTGAATCGGGTGCAGCTGGGGATTCACCCCTCCACTTT. Amino acid sequence: CASSESGAAGDSPLHF.

This clonotype was counted a single time. The CDR3 ends on some other residue instead of the conserved phenylalanine or tryptophan, so this is likely a read error. This chain connects TRBV25-1 to TRBJ1-1, with D unclear. V gave up 6 bases and J gave up 4 bases, with 12 bases separating them. Germline V CDR1 and CDR2: MGHDK, SYGVNS. The CDR3 is 13 residues long. The CDR3 bases are TGTGCCAGCAGACCCGCGGTCGGCACTGAAGCTTTCTCT. Its translation is CASRPAVGTEAFS.

The table lists this clonotype with a few counts. The chain uses TRBV24-1 and TRBJ2-2, with 9 nucleotides matching TRBD1. CDR1 and CDR2 (germline): KGHDR, SFDVKD. V gave up 5 bases and J gave up 1 base; unmatched junction bases: 1. This CDR3 has 15 residues. DNA for the CDR3: TGTGCCACCAGTGCGGGACAGGGGAACACCGGGGAGCTGTTTTTT. It yields the protein CATSAGQGNTGELFF.

This clonotype was found a few times. The chain recombines TRBV4-1 with TRBJ2-1; perhaps D is TRBD1 or TRBD2 (5 bases each). The germline V and J ends were trimmed by 2 bases and 6 bases, with 14 bases remaining between them. Germline V lookup: CDR1 MGHRA, CDR2 YSYEKL. The CDR3 consists of 15 residues. CDR3 protein: CASSQSRGTGNEQFF. CDR3 nucleotide sequence: TGCGCCAGCAGCCAATCCCGGGGTACAGGCAATGAGCAGTTCTTC.

V and J are TRBV20-1 and TRBJ2-3; the D gene is possibly TRBD2 (6 bases). The V gene's germline CDR1 is DFQATT and CDR2 SNEGSKA (reference sequence). Trimming left V 5 bases short and J 1 base short, with 13 bases between. This CDR3 comprises 14 residues. The CDR3 nucleotides are TGCAGTGCTCCCCAGGAGCGGGGCACAGATACGCAGTATTTT. As protein: CSAPQERGTDTQYF.

In its sample, this clonotype was seen a few times. The chain carries TRBV29-1 and TRBJ1-5; 10 positions agree with TRBD1. V shed 4 bases and J 1 base; nucleotides not matched to a gene: 1. This CDR3 contains 14 residues. Germline CDR1 SQVTM, CDR2 ANQGSEA. CDR3: CSVGGQGSNQPQHF. In DNA form, the CDR3 reads TGCAGCGTTGGGGGACAGGGGAGCAATCAGCCCCAGCATTTT.

The V and J genes are TRBV10-3 and TRBJ1-1; D may be TRBD1 (6 bases). Looked up from germline, CDR1 is ENHRY and CDR2 is SYGVKD. The CDR3 extends over 15 amino acids. V was pared by 4 bases and J by 0 bases, with 12 bases between. The CDR3 DNA reads as TGTGCCATCAGTGTTAGGGACAACTTGAACACTGAAGCTTTCTTT. It is translated as CAISVRDNLNTEAFF.

This chain connects TRBV10-3 to TRBJ2-1, with D perhaps matching TRBD1 or TRBD2 (7 bases each). V was shortened by 10 bases and J by 6 bases, with 19 bases between the two germline ends. The CDR3 sequence is 14 residues long. Germline-derived CDR1 and CDR2 are ENHRY and SYGVKD. The CDR3 DNA reads TGTGCCACCATGGCAGGGGGGGGGCTCAATGAGCAGTTCTTC. It yields the protein CATMAGGGLNEQFF.

The rearrangement uses TRBV20-1 and TRBJ2-7; D may be TRBD2 (5 bases). The CDR3 runs 14 residues. Germline CDR1 reads DFQATT; CDR2 reads SNEGSKA (reference sequence). V lost 0 bases, J lost 1 base, and 10 bases lay in between. CDR3 coding DNA: TGCAGTGCTAGAGATTACCGGGAATCCTACGAGCAGTACTTC. Encoded protein: CSARDYRESYEQYF.